The 20 T cell receptor beta chains given below trace back to one sample, sequenced in a study of blood T cell repertoires in COVID-19. Using immunoSEQ multiplex PCR, the repertoire was profiled, and TCRdb retains in-frame clones only, with some absent. The data hold about 180,000 clones, with 88% observed a single time. Sequences were obtained from PBMCs or T cells enriched from blood (not recorded which). These receptors originate from a woman aged 18-30 years who had recovered from COVID-19.

The rearrangement joins TRBV6-5 to TRBJ1-1, with 9 bases that match TRBD1. After removal of 4 bases from V and 3 bases from J, the junction contained 3 bases not matched to a gene. The CDR3 consists of 14 residues. CDR1 and CDR2 from the germline V gene are MNHEY and SVGAGI. The CDR3 sequence: CASSSRQGDTEAFF. The CDR3 nucleotides read TGTGCCAGCAGTTCAAGACAGGGGGACACTGAAGCTTTCTTT.

The chain is built from TRBV4-3 and TRBJ1-1; 7 nucleotides align to TRBD1. The CDR3 has 15 residues. V was clipped by 4 bases and J by 0 bases; unmatched bases: 5. Germline V lookup: CDR1 LGHNA, CDR2 YSLEER. This CDR3 is CASSRDRVMNTEAFF. The CDR3 DNA follows: TGCGCCAGCAGCCGCGACAGGGTGATGAACACTGAAGCTTTCTTT.

V gene TRBV9 combines with J gene TRBJ2-1; maybe TRBD1 (5 bases). V shed 3 bases and J shed 9 bases, with 13 bases lying between them. The germline gives CDR1 SGDLS, CDR2 YYNGEE. The CDR3 length is 13 residues. The CDR3 nucleotides read TGTGCCAGCAGCGAACCAAACAGGAGTGAGCAGTTCTTC. As protein: CASSEPNRSEQFF.

The chain combines TRBV11-2 with TRBJ2-5; TRBD2 agrees at 7 bases. The CDR3 is 15 amino acids. Per germline, CDR1 SGHAT and CDR2 FQNNGV. Losses at the gene ends were 3 bases for V and 4 bases for J; bases not matched to a gene: 8. The CDR3 region has the DNA TGTGCCAGCAGCTTTTCCCCTAGCGGTACAGAGACCCAGTACTTC. Its translation: CASSFSPSGTETQYF.

The chain recombines TRBV4-2 with TRBJ1-4, with TRBD1 matching 11 bases. V was pared by 0 bases and J by 7 bases, with 7 bases of the junction left unmatched. The CDR3 extends over 17 amino acids. Per the germline V gene, CDR1 is LGHNA and CDR2 is YNFKEQ. CDR3 coding DNA: TGTGCCAGCAGCCAAGAGTTTGTGGGACAGGGGGGTGAAAAACTGTTTTTT. Protein product: CASSQEFVGQGGEKLFF.

This chain connects TRBV20-1 to TRBJ2-5; 10 bases are shared with TRBD2. CDR1 DFQATT and CDR2 SNEGSKA come from the germline V gene (reference sequence). This CDR3 has 14 amino acids. Trimming removed 3 bases from V and 5 bases from J; junction bases left unmatched: 6. Written as DNA, the CDR3 is TGCAGTGCTAGTCTAGCGGGAGTTCGGGAGACCCAGTACTTC. It codes for CSASLAGVRETQYF.

Only one count was recorded for this clone. The chain uses TRBV7-9 and TRBJ1-1; D may be TRBD1 (5 bases). V dropped 4 bases and J dropped 8 bases, with 11 bases sitting between them. This CDR3 is built from 12 residues. Germline V lookup: CDR1 SEHNR, CDR2 FQNEAQ (reference sequence). The CDR3 DNA sequence: TGTGCCAGCAGCTCCCCACGGGGGGAAGCTTTCTTT. Its protein product is CASSSPRGEAFF. Together with reference TRBV7-9 and TRBJ1-1, the CDR3 gives the full variable domain: DTGVSQNPRHKITKRGQNVTFRCDPISEHNRLYWYRQTLGQGPEFLTYFQNEAQLEKSRLLSDRFSAERPKGSFSTLEIQRTEQGDSAMYLCASSSPRGEAFFGQGTRLTVV.

Only a few counts were recorded for this clone. The chain uses TRBV5-1 and TRBJ1-1, with unresolved D. Germline CDR1 SGHRS, CDR2 YFSETQ. The germline V and J ends were trimmed by 2 bases and 1 base, with 9 bases remaining between them. The CDR3 runs to 14 residues. CDR3 residues: CASSFREGNTEAFF. The CDR3 coding sequence is TGCGCCAGCAGCTTTAGGGAGGGGAACACTGAAGCTTTCTTT.

The chain has TRBV10-3 and TRBJ2-5, with D possibly TRBD2 on 6 matching bases. CDR1 ENHRY and CDR2 SYGVKD come from the germline V gene. Trimming shortened V by 10 bases and J by 2 bases, and 11 bases separated the two germline ends. This CDR3 has 12 amino acids. The CDR3 region is CATGTFQETQYF. CDR3 in DNA: TGTGCCACCGGGACTTTTCAAGAGACCCAGTACTTC.

J is TRBJ2-7 and V is TRBV18, with 9 bases identical to TRBD1. CDR1 and CDR2 (germline): KGHSH, LQKENI. V shed 2 bases and J 0 bases; nucleotides not matched to a gene: 5. This CDR3 is built from 16 residues. CDR3 in amino acids: CASSPTGTGISYEQYF. The CDR3 DNA reads TGTGCCAGCTCACCAACCGGGACAGGGATCTCCTACGAGCAGTACTTC.

The CDR3 coding sequence is TGTGCCTCGGGAATGAACACTGAAGCTTTCTTT. Protein product: CASGMNTEAFF. V and J are TRBV5-6 and TRBJ1-1; D remains ambiguous. V shed 10 bases and J shed 0 bases, with 7 bases lying between them. Germline CDR1 SGHDT, CDR2 YYEEEE. The CDR3 loop spans 11 amino acids.

This sequence joins TRBV4-2 and TRBJ2-1; D perhaps matches TRBD1 (6 bases). Germline CDR1 and CDR2: LGHNA and YNFKEQ. The CDR3 is 19 amino acids. Trimming removed 1 base from V and 4 bases from J, with 23 bases in between. Here the CDR3 reads CASSQGRGWDTKGYNEQFF. Here the CDR3 DNA reads TGTGCCAGCAGCCAAGGACGCGGGTGGGACACCAAGGGTTACAATGAGCAGTTCTTC.

The V gene is TRBV2, the J gene TRBJ2-1, with TRBD2 as a possible D gene (6 bases). CDR3 size: 12 residues. The germline CDR1 and CDR2 sequences are SNHLY and FYNNEI. V gave up 2 bases and J gave up 7 bases, with 6 bases separating them. The CDR3 loop is CASSELANEQFF. For the CDR3, the DNA is TGTGCCAGCAGTGAACTAGCGAATGAGCAGTTCTTC.

The chain recombines TRBV9 with TRBJ2-5; D perhaps matches TRBD2 (5 bases). This CDR3 region has 13 residues. V gave up 0 bases and J gave up 5 bases, with 8 bases separating them. The germline gives CDR1 SGDLS, CDR2 YYNGEE. The CDR3 loop is CASSVGPGETQYF. The CDR3 nucleotides are TGTGCCAGCAGCGTAGGTCCGGGGGAGACCCAGTACTTC.

V gene TRBV28 combines with J gene TRBJ2-7; TRBD2 aligns across 13 bases. CDR3 length: 17 amino acids. CDR1 and CDR2 from the germline V gene are MDHEN and SYDVKM. J gave up 2 bases and V 2 bases, and 6 bases lay outside the gene matches. In DNA form, the CDR3 reads TGTGCCAGCAGTTTACTCGGACTAGCGGGGGCTACCTACGAGCAGTACTTC. Its translation: CASSLLGLAGATYEQYF.

V is TRBV10-3 and J is TRBJ1-1, with a tentative D call TRBD1 (6 bases). V shed 4 bases and J shed 4 bases, with 13 bases lying between them. Per the germline V gene, CDR1 is ENHRY and CDR2 is SYGVKD. The CDR3 contains 14 residues. Here the CDR3 DNA reads TGTGCCATCAGTGGTTCTCGAGGGGGCACTGAAGCTTTCTTT. It encodes CAISGSRGGTEAFF.

V is TRBV19 and J is TRBJ1-2; a weak D match, TRBD1 (5 bases). The CDR3 loop spans 12 amino acids. The germline V and J ends were trimmed by 4 bases and 4 bases, with 7 bases remaining between them. Per the germline V gene, CDR1 is LNHDA and CDR2 is SQIVND (reference sequence). In DNA form, the CDR3 reads TGTGCCAGTAGTACACAGGTCTATGGCTACACCTTC. Translating it yields CASSTQVYGYTF.

The chain combines TRBV7-2 with TRBJ2-3; the match to TRBD2 covers 13 bases. With 5 bases clipped from V and 3 bases from J, the junction kept 2 bases outside the gene matches. CDR1 is SGHTA and CDR2 is FQGNSA in the germline V gene. This CDR3 is 15 amino acids long. DNA of the CDR3: TGTGCCAGCAGCGCACTAGCGGGAGGGACAGATACGCAGTATTTT. Its translation is CASSALAGGTDTQYF.

This chain links TRBV7-2 with TRBJ2-1, with 7 bases identical to TRBD1. Germline trimming cut 4 bases from V and 10 bases from J; bases unmatched to any gene: 10. CDR1 is SGHTA and CDR2 is FQGNSA in the germline V gene. This CDR3 has 14 residues. The CDR3 region has the DNA TGTGCCAGCAGCTCATCTCACACAGGGGTAGAGCAGTTCTTC. Translated: CASSSSHTGVEQFF.

This clone was seen once. V and J are TRBV27 and TRBJ1-3, with 7 positions matching TRBD1. There are 14 residues in the CDR3. Trimming removed 3 bases from V and 8 bases from J; junction bases left unmatched: 7. Germline CDR1 is MNHEY and CDR2 is SMNVEV (reference sequence). The CDR3 region has the DNA TGTGCCAGCAGTTTGTACAGGGGTTGGGACACCATATATTTT. This encodes CASSLYRGWDTIYF.